The entry below gives a single TCR beta chain sequence along with its context. This sample was taken from a study of blood T cell repertoires in COVID-19. In the study overall: There were acute and convalescent COVID-19 samples, and they came from the United States, Italy and Spain.

Trimming removed 8 bases from V and 2 bases from J, with 16 bases in between. The length of the CDR3 is 15 residues. Germline CDR1 and CDR2: LNHDA and SQIVND (reference sequence). Assay: immunoSEQ multiplex PCR; the TCRdb copy retains only in-frame clones and omits some. This sample has roughly 170,000 clones, with roughly 86% found just once. This receptor was identified in a man in his forties who had recovered from COVID-19. V usage is TRBV19 and J usage is TRBJ1-5, with a possible D match to TRBD1 (6 bases). Sequencing was carried out using peripheral blood. The CDR3 DNA reads as TGTGCCAGTTCGGGGGGGCTGGGTGGCAATCAGCCCCAGCATTTT. Translating it yields CASSGGLGGNQPQHF.